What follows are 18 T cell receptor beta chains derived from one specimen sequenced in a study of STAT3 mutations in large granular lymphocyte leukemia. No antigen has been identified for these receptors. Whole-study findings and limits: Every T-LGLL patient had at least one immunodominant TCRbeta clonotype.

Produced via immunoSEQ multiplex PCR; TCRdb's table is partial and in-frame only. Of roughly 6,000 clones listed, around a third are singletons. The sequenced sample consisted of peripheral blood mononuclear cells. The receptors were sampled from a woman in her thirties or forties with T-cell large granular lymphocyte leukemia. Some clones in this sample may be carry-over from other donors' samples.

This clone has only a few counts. CDR3 sequence: CASSLGTYEQYF. CDR3 DNA sequence: TGTGCCAGCAGTTTAGGGACCTACGAGCAGTACTTC. V usage is TRBV28 and J usage is TRBJ2-7; D not resolved. There are 12 residues in the CDR3. The germline gives CDR1 MDHEN, CDR2 SYDVKM. Trimming removed 2 bases from V and 2 bases from J, with 4 bases in between.

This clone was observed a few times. CDR3 sequence: CASSQDQGAQETQYF. CDR3 bases: TGCGCCAGCAGCCAAGATCAGGGGGCACAAGAGACCCAGTACTTC. The rearrangement uses TRBV4-1 and TRBJ2-5; 8 bases line up with TRBD1. With 0 bases clipped from V and 2 bases from J, the junction kept 2 bases outside the gene matches. The germline gives CDR1 MGHRA, CDR2 YSYEKL. The CDR3 extends over 15 amino acids.

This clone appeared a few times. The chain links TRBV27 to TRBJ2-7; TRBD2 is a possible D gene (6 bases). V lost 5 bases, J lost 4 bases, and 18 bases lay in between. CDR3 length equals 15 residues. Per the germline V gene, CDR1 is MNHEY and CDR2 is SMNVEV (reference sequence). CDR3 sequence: CASSPPYGSKYEQYF. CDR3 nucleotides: TGTGCCAGCAGTCCCCCCTACGGGAGTAAGTACGAGCAGTACTTC.

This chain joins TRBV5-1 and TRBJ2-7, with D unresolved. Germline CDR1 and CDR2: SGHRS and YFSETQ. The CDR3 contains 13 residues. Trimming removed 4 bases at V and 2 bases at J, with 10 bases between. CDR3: CASSQDGPYEQYF. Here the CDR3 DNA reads TGCGCCAGCAGCCAAGACGGCCCCTACGAGCAGTACTTC. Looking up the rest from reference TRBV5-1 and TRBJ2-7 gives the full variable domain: KAGVTQTPRYLIKTRGQQVTLSCSPISGHRSVSWYQQTPGQGLQFLFEYFSETQRNKGNFPGRFSGRQFSNSRSEMNVSTLELGDSALYLCASSQDGPYEQYFGPGTRLTVT.

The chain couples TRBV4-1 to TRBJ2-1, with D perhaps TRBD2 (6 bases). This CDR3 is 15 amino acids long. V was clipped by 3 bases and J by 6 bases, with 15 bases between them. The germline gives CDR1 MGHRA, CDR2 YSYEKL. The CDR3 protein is CASSHDSGPFNEQFF. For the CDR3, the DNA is TGCGCCAGCAGCCATGATAGCGGACCCTTCAATGAGCAGTTCTTC.

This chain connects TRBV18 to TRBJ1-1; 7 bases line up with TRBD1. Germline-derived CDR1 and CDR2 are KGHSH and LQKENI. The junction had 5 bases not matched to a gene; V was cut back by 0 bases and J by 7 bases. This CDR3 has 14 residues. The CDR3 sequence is CASSPPVGGLEAFF. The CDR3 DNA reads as TGTGCCAGCTCACCACCGGTAGGGGGCCTTGAAGCTTTCTTT.

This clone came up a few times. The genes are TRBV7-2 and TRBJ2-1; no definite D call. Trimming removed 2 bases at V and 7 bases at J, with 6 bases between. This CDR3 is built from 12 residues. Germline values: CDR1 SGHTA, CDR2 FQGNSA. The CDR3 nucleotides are TGTGCCAGCAGCTTAAGGCTGAATGAGCAGTTCTTC. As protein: CASSLRLNEQFF. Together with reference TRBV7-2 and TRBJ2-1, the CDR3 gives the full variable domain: GAGVSQSPSNKVTEKGKDVELRCDPISGHTALYWYRQSLGQGLEFLIYFQGNSAPDKSGLPSDRFSAERTGGSVSTLTIQRTQQEDSAVYLCASSLRLNEQFFGPGTRLTVL.

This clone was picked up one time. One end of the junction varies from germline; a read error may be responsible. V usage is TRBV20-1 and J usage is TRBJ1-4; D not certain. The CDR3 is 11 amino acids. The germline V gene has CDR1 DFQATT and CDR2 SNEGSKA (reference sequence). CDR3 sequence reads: CSARVGQKLFF. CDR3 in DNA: TGCAGTGCCAGAGTCGGTCAAAAACTGTTTTTT.

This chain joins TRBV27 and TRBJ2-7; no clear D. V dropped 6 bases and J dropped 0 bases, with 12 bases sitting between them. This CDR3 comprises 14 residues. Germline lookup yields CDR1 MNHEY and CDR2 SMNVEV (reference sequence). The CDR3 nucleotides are TGTGCCAGCAGCACCACAGCTGACTCCTACGAGCAGTACTTC. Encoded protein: CASSTTADSYEQYF.

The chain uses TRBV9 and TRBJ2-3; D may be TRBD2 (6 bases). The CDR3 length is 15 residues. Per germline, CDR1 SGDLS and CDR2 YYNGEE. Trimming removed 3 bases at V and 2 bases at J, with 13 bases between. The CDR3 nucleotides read TGTGCCAGCAGCGATCTGGGCGGGACCACAGATACGCAGTATTTT. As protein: CASSDLGGTTDTQYF.

CDR3 residues: CASSEGLAGFYEQYF. The CDR3 bases are TGTGCCAGCAGTGAAGGGCTAGCGGGATTCTACGAGCAGTACTTC. This chain joins TRBV2 and TRBJ2-7, with 9 positions matching TRBD2. Germline trimming cut 1 base from V and 3 bases from J; bases unmatched to any gene: 4. The CDR3 extends over 15 amino acids. The V gene's germline CDR1 is SNHLY and CDR2 FYNNEI.

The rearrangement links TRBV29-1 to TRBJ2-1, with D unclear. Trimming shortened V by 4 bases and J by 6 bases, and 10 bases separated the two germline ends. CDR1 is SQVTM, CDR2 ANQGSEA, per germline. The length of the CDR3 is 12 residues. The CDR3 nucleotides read TGCAGCGTTGTAAGTCAAGGCAATGAGCAGTTCTTC. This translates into CSVVSQGNEQFF.

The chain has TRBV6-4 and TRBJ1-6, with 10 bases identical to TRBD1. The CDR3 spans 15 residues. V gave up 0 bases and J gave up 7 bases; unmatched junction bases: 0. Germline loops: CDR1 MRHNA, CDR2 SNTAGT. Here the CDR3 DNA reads TGTGCCAGCAGTGACTCGACAGGGGGCAATTCACCCCTCCACTTT. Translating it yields CASSDSTGGNSPLHF.

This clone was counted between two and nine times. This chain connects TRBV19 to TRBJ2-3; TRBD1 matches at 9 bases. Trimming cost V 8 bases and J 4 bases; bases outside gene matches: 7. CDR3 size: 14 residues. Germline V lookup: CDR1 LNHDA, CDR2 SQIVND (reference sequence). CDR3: CASQDRGDSDTQYF. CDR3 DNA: TGTGCCAGTCAGGACAGGGGAGATTCAGATACGCAGTATTTT.

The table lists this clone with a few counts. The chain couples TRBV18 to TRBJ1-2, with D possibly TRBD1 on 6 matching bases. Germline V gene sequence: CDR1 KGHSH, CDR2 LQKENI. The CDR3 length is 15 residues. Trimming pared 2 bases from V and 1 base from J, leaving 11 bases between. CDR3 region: CASSPNHRDNYGYTF. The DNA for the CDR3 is TGTGCCAGCTCACCAAACCACAGGGATAACTATGGCTACACCTTC.

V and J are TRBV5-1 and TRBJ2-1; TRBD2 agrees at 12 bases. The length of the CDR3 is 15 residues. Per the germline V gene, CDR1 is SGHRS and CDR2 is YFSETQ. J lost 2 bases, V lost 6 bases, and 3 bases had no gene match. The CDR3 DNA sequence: TGCGCCAGCACACTAGCGGGGGGCGCCTACAATGAGCAGTTCTTC. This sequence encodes CASTLAGGAYNEQFF.

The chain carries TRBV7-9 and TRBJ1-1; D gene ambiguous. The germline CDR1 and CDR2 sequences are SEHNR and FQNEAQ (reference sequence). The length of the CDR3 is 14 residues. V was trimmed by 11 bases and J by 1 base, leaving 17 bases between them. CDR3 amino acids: CAPTAGTSNTEAFF. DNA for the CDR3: TGTGCCCCCACTGCGGGCACATCGAACACTGAAGCTTTCTTT.

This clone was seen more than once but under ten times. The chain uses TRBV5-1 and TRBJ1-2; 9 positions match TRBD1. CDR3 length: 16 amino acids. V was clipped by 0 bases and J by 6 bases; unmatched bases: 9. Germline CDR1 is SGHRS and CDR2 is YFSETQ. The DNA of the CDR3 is TGCGCCAGCAGCTTGGACACAACAGGGGGCGCTAATGGCTACACCTTC. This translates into CASSLDTTGGANGYTF.